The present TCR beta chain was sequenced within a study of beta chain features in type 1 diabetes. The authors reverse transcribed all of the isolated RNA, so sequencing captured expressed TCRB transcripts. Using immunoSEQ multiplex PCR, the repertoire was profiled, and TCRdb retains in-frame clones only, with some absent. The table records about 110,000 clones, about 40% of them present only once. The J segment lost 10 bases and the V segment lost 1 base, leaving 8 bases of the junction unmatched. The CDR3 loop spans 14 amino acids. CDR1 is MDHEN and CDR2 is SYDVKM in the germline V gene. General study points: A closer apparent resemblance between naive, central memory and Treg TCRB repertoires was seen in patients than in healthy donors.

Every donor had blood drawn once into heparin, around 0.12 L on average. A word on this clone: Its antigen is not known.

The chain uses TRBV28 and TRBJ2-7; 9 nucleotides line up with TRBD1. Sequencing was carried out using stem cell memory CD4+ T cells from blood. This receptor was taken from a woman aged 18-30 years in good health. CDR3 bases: TGTGCCAGCAGTTTATCCGGACAGGGGCGGAAACAGTACTTC. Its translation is CASSLSGQGRKQYF.